A selection of T cell receptor beta chains follows, all from one sample in a study of T cells in Graves' hyperthyroidism and ophthalmopathy. TCRdb re-called the multiplex PCR reads with MiXCR, one entry per CDR3 protein. The table records a few hundred thousand distinct CDR3 sequences, more than 11% of them present only once. Sequenced sample: blood. Source of these receptors: a woman between 25 and 40 years old with Graves' hyperthyroidism that later progressed to Graves' ophthalmopathy. Both conserved end residues are part of each CDR3. The D gene is left open where the match is weak. Clone size is shown for a subset of rows, as once, few, many or a class of expanded clone.

j_call clone_size d_call cdr3_length v_call cdr3_aa cdr3_nt
TRBJ2-7 few TRBD1 15 TRBV18 CASSPGTERSYEQYF TGTGCCAGCTCACCAGGGACAGAGAGGTCCTACGAGCAGTACTTC
TRBJ2-7 many NA 14 TRBV9 CASSGEPTGPEQYF TGTGCCAGCAGCGGAGAACCTACAGGGCCCGAGCAGTACTTC
TRBJ2-7 many TRBD2 18 TRBV10-3 CAISGPKKTGTSGYEQYF TGTGCCATCAGTGGCCCCAAAAAAACCGGGACTAGCGGCTACGAGCAGTACTTC
TRBJ2-7 many NA 13 TRBV28 CASNLGASYEQYF TGTGCCAGCAATTTGGGGGCCTCCTACGAGCAGTACTTC
TRBJ1-2 many NA 14 TRBV11-2 CASRRVGGVWGYTF TGTGCCAGCAGGAGGGTCGGTGGGGTGTGGGGCTACACCTTC
TRBJ1-2 once NA 13 TRBV7-2 CASSLVQGRGYTF TGTGCCAGCAGCTTAGTGCAGGGCCGGGGCTACACCTTC
TRBJ2-2 NA NA 17 TRBV14 CASSQAGPRIQTGELFF TGTGCCAGCAGCCAGGCGGGACCTAGGATACAAACCGGGGAGCTGTTTTTT
TRBJ2-3 many NA 17 TRBV6-2/TRBV6-3 CASSYNPSGKGGDTQYF TGTGCCAGCAGTTACAACCCTAGCGGAAAAGGGGGAGATACGCAGTATTTT
TRBJ1-1 few NA 13 TRBV7-9 CASSPSYDTEAFF TGTGCCAGCAGCCCGAGTTATGACACTGAAGCTTTCTTT
TRBJ2-7 many TRBD1 10 TRBV11-2 CAQGAREQYF TGTGCCCAGGGGGCTAGGGAGCAGTACTTC
TRBJ2-7 NA TRBD2 15 TRBV28 CASRAGLAGTYEQYF TGTGCCAGCAGGGCTGGACTAGCGGGGACCTACGAGCAGTACTTC
TRBJ1-3 few NA 16 TRBV11-2 CASSSVAISGGNTIYF TGTGCCAGCAGCTCCGTGGCTATCTCAGGGGGAAACACCATATATTTT
TRBJ2-4 NA TRBD2 17 TRBV19 CASSSPSGTSGRNIQYF TGTGCCAGTAGTTCCCCAAGCGGGACTAGCGGGAGAAACATTCAGTACTTC
TRBJ1-2 few NA 13 TRBV3-1 CASSGPKSLGYTF TGTGCCAGCAGTGGTCCGAAAAGTTTGGGCTACACCTTC
TRBJ2-3 many NA 14 TRBV27 CASSLRGAYDTQYF TGTGCCAGCAGTCTACGAGGGGCGTATGATACGCAGTATTTT
TRBJ1-4 few NA 17 TRBV4-1 CASSQDFPESTNEKLFF TGCGCCAGCAGCCAAGATTTCCCGGAATCAACTAATGAAAAACTGTTTTTT
TRBJ2-7 many TRBD2 15 TRBV7-2 CASSDRLAGDSEQYF TGTGCCAGCAGCGATCGACTAGCGGGAGATTCCGAGCAGTACTTC
TRBJ2-2 many NA 15 TRBV5-1 CASSPDSGYTGELFF TGCGCCAGCAGCCCAGATTCGGGGTACACCGGGGAGCTGTTTTTT
TRBJ2-2 NA NA 15 TRBV5-1 CASSPDSTPAGELFF TGCGCCAGCAGCCCGGACTCGACCCCAGCCGGGGAGCTGTTTTTT
TRBJ2-7 NA NA 19 TRBV6-6 CASSYSSLGVSQGLLEQYF TGTGCCAGCAGTTACTCGAGCCTTGGCGTGTCACAGGGTCTTCTCGAGCAGTACTTC
TRBJ1-1 NA TRBD1 14 TRBV19 CASRGQGALVEAFF TGTGCCAGTAGGGGACAGGGGGCGCTGGTTGAAGCTTTCTTT
TRBJ2-1 few TRBD2 13 TRBV30 CAWSRRGGNEQFF TGTGCCTGGAGTAGGCGCGGGGGCAATGAGCAGTTCTTC
TRBJ2-7 NA NA 14 TRBV27 CASSFGVGTYEQYF TGTGCCAGCAGTTTTGGCGTAGGAACCTACGAGCAGTACTTC
TRBJ1-2 many NA 16 TRBV10-3 CAISEVWSEGNYGYTF TGTGCCATCAGTGAGGTTTGGTCAGAGGGAAACTATGGCTACACCTTC
TRBJ2-7 many TRBD2 16 TRBV29-1 CSVEISSGRRGYEQYF TGCAGCGTCGAAATTTCTAGCGGGAGGAGAGGGTACGAGCAGTACTTC
TRBJ2-1 few NA 17 TRBV24-1 CATSDLRLGGPYNEQFF TGTGCCACCAGTGATTTGCGTTTAGGGGGGCCTTACAATGAGCAGTTCTTC
TRBJ1-2 NA NA 17 TRBV18 CASSPNPSMHFGYGYTF TGTGCCAGCTCACCAAATCCCTCCATGCATTTCGGCTATGGCTACACCTTC
TRBJ2-5 many NA 12 TRBV7-2 CASSLRKETQYF TGTGCCAGCAGCCTACGTAAGGAGACCCAGTACTTC
TRBJ2-3 few TRBD2 15 TRBV7-8 CASSSSSGGTDTQYF TGTGCCAGCAGCTCCTCTAGCGGGGGCACAGATACGCAGTATTTT
TRBJ2-7 few TRBD1 14 TRBV7-9 CASSRTDRSYEQYF TGTGCCAGCAGCCGGACGGACAGGTCCTACGAGCAGTACTTC